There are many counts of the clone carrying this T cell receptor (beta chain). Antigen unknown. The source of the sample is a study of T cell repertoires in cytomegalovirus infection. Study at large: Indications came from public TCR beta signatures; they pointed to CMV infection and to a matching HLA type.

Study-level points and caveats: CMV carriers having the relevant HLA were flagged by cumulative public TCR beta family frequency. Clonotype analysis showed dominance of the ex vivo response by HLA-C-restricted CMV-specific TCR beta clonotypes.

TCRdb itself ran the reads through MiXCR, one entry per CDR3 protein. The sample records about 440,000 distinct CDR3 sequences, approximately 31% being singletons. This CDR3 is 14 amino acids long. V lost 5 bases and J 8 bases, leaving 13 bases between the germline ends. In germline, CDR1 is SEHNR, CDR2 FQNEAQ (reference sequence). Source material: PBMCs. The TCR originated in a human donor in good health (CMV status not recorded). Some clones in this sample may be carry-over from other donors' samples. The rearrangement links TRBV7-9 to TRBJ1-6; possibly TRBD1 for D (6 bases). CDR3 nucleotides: TGTGCCAGCAGCAGGACAGAGGAGGATTCACCCCTCCACTTT. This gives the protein CASSRTEEDSPLHF. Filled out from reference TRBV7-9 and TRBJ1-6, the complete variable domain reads DTGVSQNPRHKITKRGQNVTFRCDPISEHNRLYWYRQTLGQGPEFLTYFQNEAQLEKSRLLSDRFSAERPKGSFSTLEIQRTEQGDSAMYLCASSRTEEDSPLHFGNGTRLTVT.